This T cell receptor beta chain stems from a study of T cell responses to AZD1222 COVID-19 vaccine. Germline CDR1 and CDR2: SGHDN and FVKESK. V lost 3 bases to trimming and J lost 5 bases, with 16 bases between them. The CDR3 has 15 residues. TCRdb's copy holds only in-frame clones and misses some; the assay was immunoSEQ multiplex PCR. Of around 190,000 clones listed, 88% were seen once; the top ten hold around 10%. Study-level points and caveats: Nearly half of unique spike-specific TCRs reportedly avoided B.1.351 and B.1.1.7 mutated regions. After two AZD1222 doses, spike-specific TCR breadth and depth rose versus day 0.

Concerning this clone: Its antigen remains unknown.

This chain uses TRBV14 with TRBJ1-2; maybe TRBD1 (5 bases). Sequencing used peripheral blood, obtained 28 days after the second AZD1222 dose. The receptor was derived from an adult who received the AZD1222 COVID-19 vaccine. The CDR3 DNA sequence: TGTGCCAGCAGCCACTTCGGGCAGGGCGATTATGGCTACACCTTC. As protein: CASSHFGQGDYGYTF.